Listed here are 25 T cell receptor beta chains from one sample, sequenced in a study of beta chain features in type 1 diabetes (dated by TCRdb to between 2018 and 2020). Study-wide findings and limitations: Type 1 diabetes patients showed a moderate but significant shortening of TCRB CDR3 length in all four CD4+ subsets.

Antigen specificity for these receptors is unknown. Library preparation was by the immunoSEQ multiplex PCR assay. The entire isolated RNA was reverse transcribed using the High Capacity cDNA Reverse Transcription Kit, and thus expressed TCRB transcripts were sequenced. This immuneACCESS table, as held by TCRdb, lists in-frame sequences with V and J called but not all clones. Of the missing ones, under half trace to an unresolved V gene in checked studies; the others have no known cause. The sample table holds about 150,000 clones, of which 9% were seen once. Of the sample, about 0.75% is held by the ten largest clones. The sequencing sample was made of central memory CD4+ T cells from blood. The source is a woman aged 30 to 39 with type 1 diabetes.

This clone was detected only a few times. The chain has TRBV30 and TRBJ2-7, with 11 bases identical to TRBD2. This CDR3 has 14 amino acids. From germline, CDR1 is GTSNPN and CDR2 SVGIG (reference sequence). Losses at the gene ends were 1 base for V and 4 bases for J; bases not matched to a gene: 3. CDR3 nucleotide sequence: TGTGCCTGGAGTGGGGGACTAGCGGTATACGAGCAGTACTTC. Its translation: CAWSGGLAVYEQYF.

The chain combines TRBV18 with TRBJ2-7, with 9 bases lining up with TRBD1. CDR1 and CDR2 (germline): KGHSH, LQKENI. This CDR3 comprises 16 residues. V dropped 3 bases and J dropped 5; count of bases not matched to a gene: 11. This chain's CDR3 is CASSPAVGTGSDEQYF. Here the CDR3 DNA reads TGTGCCAGCTCACCTGCCGTTGGGACAGGGTCTGACGAGCAGTACTTC.

This clone was picked up a small number of times. V gene TRBV4-2 combines with J gene TRBJ2-1; 10 bases map to TRBD2. CDR1 is LGHNA, CDR2 YNFKEQ, per germline. The CDR3 is made up of 17 amino acids. V shed 3 bases, J shed 4 bases, and the junction held 9 bases outside the gene matches. For the CDR3, the DNA is TGTGCCAGCAGCCAGGGGAATAGCGGGGGGAGGTACAATGAGCAGTTCTTC. It encodes CASSQGNSGGRYNEQFF.

This clone has only a few counts. The CDR3 DNA is TGTGCCAGCAGCCCCAGAACAGGGAACACTGAAGCTTTCTTT. Translation: CASSPRTGNTEAFF. The rearrangement joins TRBV9 to TRBJ1-1; possible D gene TRBD1, 5 bases. Per the germline V gene, CDR1 is SGDLS and CDR2 is YYNGEE. The CDR3 is 14 amino acids. The V and J ends lost 4 bases and 1 base respectively, with 11 bases between them.

This chain links TRBV7-9 with TRBJ2-3; possibly TRBD2 for D (6 bases). The CDR3 is 15 residues long. The germline gives CDR1 SEHNR, CDR2 FQNEAQ (reference sequence). V dropped 5 bases and J dropped 2 bases, with 14 bases sitting between them. Here the CDR3 DNA reads TGTGCCAGCAGCCGCGGGCGGGATTACACAGATACGCAGTATTTT. Protein product: CASSRGRDYTDTQYF.

The chain couples TRBV6-6 to TRBJ2-7; 8 bases fit TRBD2. CDR1 is MNHNY, CDR2 SVGAGI, per germline (reference sequence). V gave up 0 bases and J gave up 4 bases; unmatched junction bases: 5. The CDR3 spans 15 residues. CDR3 nucleotides: TGTGCCAGCAGTTACTCTGGGACTAGGGGGTACGAGCAGTACTTC. Amino acid sequence: CASSYSGTRGYEQYF.

The chain uses TRBV6-5 and TRBJ2-3; D might be TRBD2 (7 bases). The CDR3 sequence is 14 residues long. Germline V gene sequence: CDR1 MNHEY, CDR2 SVGAGI. The CDR3 protein is CVSAGPGGTDTQYF. The CDR3 DNA follows: TGTGTCTCAGCGGGACCAGGGGGCACAGATACGCAGTATTTT.

The chain joins TRBV18 to TRBJ1-5; D possibly corresponds to TRBD1 (5 bases). Germline V CDR1 and CDR2: KGHSH, LQKENI. There are 17 residues in the CDR3. V gave up 4 bases and J gave up 0 bases, with 16 bases separating them. DNA for the CDR3: TGTGCCAGCTCACTGTTTGACCGGGACTATAGCAATCAGCCCCAGCATTTT. Protein sequence: CASSLFDRDYSNQPQHF.

This clone was detected many times. Other DNA sequences in this sample translate to the same CDR3. The chain combines TRBV28 with TRBJ1-5, with 7 bases fitting TRBD1. This CDR3 is built from 13 residues. From germline, CDR1 is MDHEN and CDR2 SYDVKM. Trimming at V came to 6 bases and at J to 4 bases, leaving 3 bases not matched to a gene. The CDR3 is CASSPTGNQPQHF. Written as DNA, the CDR3 is TGTGCCAGCAGCCCGACAGGGAATCAGCCCCAGCATTTT.

This clone was seen a handful of times. The gene calls are TRBV13 and TRBJ2-2; 7 bases fit TRBD1. Germline CDR1 PRHDT, CDR2 FYEKMQ (reference sequence). This CDR3 is 13 amino acids long. V shed 3 bases, J shed 7 bases, and the junction held 2 bases outside the gene matches. CDR3 loop: CASSFDRDGELFF. DNA for the CDR3: TGTGCCAGCAGCTTCGACAGGGACGGGGAGCTGTTTTTT.

The chain is built from TRBV29-1 and TRBJ1-1; 8 bases are a match to TRBD1. The CDR3 loop spans 12 amino acids. Germline-derived CDR1 and CDR2 are SQVTM and ANQGSEA. Germline trimming cut 5 bases from V and 4 bases from J; bases unmatched to any gene: 3. CDR3 DNA: TGCAGCGTTATTGGACAGGGCACTGAAGCTTTCTTT. The encoded protein is CSVIGQGTEAFF.

V gene TRBV11-2 combines with J gene TRBJ2-7, with TRBD2 identical over 10 bases. Germline-derived CDR1 and CDR2 are SGHAT and FQNNGV. Trimming removed 2 bases from V and 6 bases from J; junction bases left unmatched: 7. The CDR3 is made up of 15 amino acids. As DNA, the CDR3 is TGTGCCAGCAGCTTACGGGTACTAGCGGGAAGCGAGCAGTACTTC. Its translation: CASSLRVLAGSEQYF.

The chain carries TRBV7-2 and TRBJ2-2, with D tentatively TRBD2 (5 bases). Germline V CDR1 and CDR2: SGHTA, FQGNSA. CDR3 length equals 12 residues. V lost 5 bases and J 8 bases, leaving 9 bases between the germline ends. CDR3 DNA sequence: TGTGCCAGCAGCCCTACTAGGGGGGAGCTGTTTTTT. Protein: CASSPTRGELFF.

This clone was detected only a few times. The J gene is TRBJ2-1, the V gene TRBV29-1; weak D call: TRBD2 (6 bases). CDR3 size: 15 residues. Germline V lookup: CDR1 SQVTM, CDR2 ANQGSEA. The ends were cut back, 0 bases at V and 5 bases at J, with 14 bases in the middle. CDR3 in DNA: TGCAGCGTTGAAGAGCTGTGGGACTCACACAATGAGCAGTTCTTC. This encodes CSVEELWDSHNEQFF.

This clone was seen a handful of times. The rearrangement joins TRBV7-3 to TRBJ2-1; 8 bases are shared with TRBD1. Trimming cost V 5 bases and J 8 bases; bases outside gene matches: 8. This CDR3 has 14 residues. The germline V gene encodes CDR1 SGHTA and CDR2 FQGTGA. The CDR3 DNA reads as TGTGCCAGCAGCAGTCTGTCGACAGGGGATGAGCAGTTCTTC. Protein: CASSSLSTGDEQFF.

This clone was observed a few times. The gene calls are TRBV5-4 and TRBJ1-1; D is unresolved. Trimming stripped 0 bases from V and 1 base from J, with 10 bases between. Germline V lookup: CDR1 SGHNT, CDR2 YYREEE (reference sequence). The CDR3 extends over 15 amino acids. This CDR3 reads CASSLARYQNTEAFF. DNA for the CDR3: TGTGCCAGCAGCTTGGCCCGGTACCAGAACACTGAAGCTTTCTTT.

As concerns this clone: This sample includes further DNA sequences coding for the same CDR3. V gene TRBV7-9 combines with J gene TRBJ2-7; TRBD1 agrees at 7 bases. The junction had 3 bases not matched to a gene; V was cut back by 5 bases and J by 5 bases. The CDR3 runs 12 residues. The germline V gene has CDR1 SEHNR and CDR2 FQNEAQ (reference sequence). The CDR3 sequence: CASSPTGDEQYF. For the CDR3, the DNA is TGTGCCAGCAGCCCAACAGGGGACGAGCAGTACTTC. Based on the CDR3 plus reference TRBV7-9 and TRBJ2-7, the full variable domain is DTGVSQNPRHKITKRGQNVTFRCDPISEHNRLYWYRQTLGQGPEFLTYFQNEAQLEKSRLLSDRFSAERPKGSFSTLEIQRTEQGDSAMYLCASSPTGDEQYFGPGTRLTVT.

This chain joins TRBV7-8 and TRBJ2-7, with 10 positions matching TRBD1. Germline CDR1 SGHVS, CDR2 FQNEAQ. The CDR3 length is 15 residues. The trim removed 5 bases at V and 3 bases at J, leaving 7 bases unmatched. CDR3 region: CASSHRDRGVYEQYF. The CDR3, as DNA: TGTGCCAGCAGCCACCGGGACAGGGGTGTCTACGAGCAGTACTTC.

Only a few counts were recorded for this clone. The rearrangement joins TRBV15 to TRBJ2-1, with D unresolved. This CDR3 contains 12 residues. Germline V gives CDR1 LNHNV, CDR2 YYDKDF (reference sequence). Trimming stripped 1 base from V and 5 bases from J, with 3 bases between. CDR3 sequence: CATSRANNEQFF. The CDR3 DNA is TGTGCCACCAGCAGAGCTAACAATGAGCAGTTCTTC.

The rearrangement joins TRBV5-1 to TRBJ2-3; TRBD2 might be the D (6 bases). Germline-derived CDR1 and CDR2 are SGHRS and YFSETQ. CDR3 length equals 16 residues. Trimming took off 2 bases at V and 5 bases at J, with 18 bases between the two ends. The CDR3 DNA reads TGCGCCAGCAGCTTAGACCCCGGGACTGTCAAAGATACGCAGTATTTT. Protein: CASSLDPGTVKDTQYF. Filled out from reference TRBV5-1 and TRBJ2-3, the complete variable domain reads KAGVTQTPRYLIKTRGQQVTLSCSPISGHRSVSWYQQTPGQGLQFLFEYFSETQRNKGNFPGRFSGRQFSNSRSEMNVSTLELGDSALYLCASSLDPGTVKDTQYFGPGTRLTVL.

Only a few counts were recorded for this clone. The V gene is TRBV29-1, the J gene TRBJ2-3, with D hard to call. CDR3 length: 14 amino acids. The germline V gene has CDR1 SQVTM and CDR2 ANQGSEA. V was trimmed by 8 bases and J by 2 bases, leaving 17 bases between them. CDR3 in DNA: TGCAGCTCCAGCTGGGCCATCCACACAGATACGCAGTATTTT. Its protein product is CSSSWAIHTDTQYF.

The V call is TRBV2, the J call TRBJ2-1, with TRBD2 matching 9 bases. The junction had 8 bases not matched to a gene; V was cut back by 5 bases and J by 6 bases. There are 15 residues in the CDR3. Per germline, CDR1 SNHLY and CDR2 FYNNEI. DNA for the CDR3: TGTGCCAGCAGTCCGGGACTAGCTCCTTCCAATGAGCAGTTCTTC. Translation: CASSPGLAPSNEQFF.

This clone was detected only a few times. The chain uses TRBV18 and TRBJ1-1, with 7 bases fitting TRBD1. The V segment lost 6 bases and the J segment 10 bases; nucleotides outside the gene matches: 11. CDR1 and CDR2 (germline): KGHSH, LQKENI. The CDR3 extends over 13 amino acids. DNA for the CDR3: TGTGCCAGCTCTTCCGACAGGGACGTAGGAGCTTTCTTT. Translated, it gives CASSSDRDVGAFF.

The rearrangement joins TRBV28 to TRBJ2-5, with 14 bases that match TRBD2. The CDR3 has 17 residues. Germline CDR1 MDHEN, CDR2 SYDVKM. Trimming at V came to 7 bases and at J to 4 bases, leaving 11 bases not matched to a gene. Here the CDR3 reads CASNIPGLAGVSETQYF. The CDR3 DNA follows: TGTGCCAGCAACATCCCGGGACTAGCGGGAGTATCAGAGACCCAGTACTTC.

This chain links TRBV28 with TRBJ1-2; 8 bases align to TRBD1. V lost 10 bases to trimming and J lost 4 bases; unmatched junction nucleotides: 8. There are 13 residues in the CDR3. Germline V gives CDR1 MDHEN, CDR2 SYDVKM. The CDR3 reads CATPEGQGYGYTF. DNA for the CDR3: TGTGCCACCCCCGAAGGACAGGGCTATGGCTACACCTTC.